These 17 T cell receptor beta chains were sequenced from one sample in a study of beta chain features in type 1 diabetes. Whole-study findings and limits: TCRB CDR3s from Type 1 diabetes patients were moderately but significantly shorter in all four CD4+ subsets.

Their antigens are not known. All of the isolated RNA was reverse transcribed, so expressed TCRB transcripts were sequenced. This table comes from immunoSEQ multiplex PCR, and its TCRdb copy is limited to in-frame clones, with some not included. The sample yields about 190,000 clones, roughly 8% seen once. Sequencing was carried out using central memory CD4+ T cells from blood. The origin of the receptors is a woman between 40 and 55 years old with type 1 diabetes.

This clone was counted only a few times. The genes are TRBV9 and TRBJ1-1; D is undetermined. Germline assignment: CDR1 SGDLS and CDR2 YYNGEE. The CDR3 sequence is 13 residues long. V lost 4 bases and J 11 bases, leaving 18 bases between the germline ends. CDR3: CASSTGSAVEAFF. The DNA of the CDR3 is TGTGCCAGCAGCACCGGCTCCGCGGTCGAGGCTTTCTTT. The full variable domain, in which reference TRBV9 and TRBJ1-1 provide the parts outside the CDR3, is DSGVTQTPKHLITATGQRVTLRCSPRSGDLSVYWYQQSLDQGLQFLIQYYNGEERAKGNILERFSAQQFPDLHSELNLSSLELGDSALYFCASSTGSAVEAFFGQGTRLTVV.

The CDR3 region has the DNA TGTGCCAGCGGAAAATCGACGAGGGACAGGGAGTTCCACGAGCAGTACTTC. Encoded protein: CASGKSTRDREFHEQYF. The V gene is TRBV7-9, the J gene TRBJ2-7; the match to TRBD1 covers 9 bases. This CDR3 comprises 17 residues. The trim removed 8 bases at V and 5 bases at J, leaving 19 bases unmatched. CDR1 and CDR2 from the germline V gene are SEHNR and FQNEAQ (reference sequence).

This clone turned up a few times. This chain links TRBV2 with TRBJ2-3, with D possibly TRBD1 on 5 matching bases. This CDR3 is 15 amino acids long. Looked up from germline, CDR1 is SNHLY and CDR2 is FYNNEI. The ends were cut back, 8 bases at V and 6 bases at J, with 21 bases in the middle. CDR3 sequence (DNA): TGTGCCAGCCTCCCCTGGACAAGCCTGCGTGATACGCAGTATTTT. Protein product: CASLPWTSLRDTQYF.

A few counts support this clone. V usage is TRBV11-2 and J usage is TRBJ2-7; 9 positions match TRBD2. The ends lost 1 base at V and 2 bases at J; junction bases unmatched: 6. CDR1 is SGHAT, CDR2 FQNNGV, per germline. CDR3 size: 16 residues. CDR3 sequence: CASSLVAGLAAYEQYF. The CDR3 region has the DNA TGTGCCAGCAGCTTAGTGGCGGGACTAGCTGCCTACGAGCAGTACTTC.

This clone has more than one count but fewer than ten. The chain employs TRBV7-9 and TRBJ2-1; 9 nucleotides line up with TRBD2. J was trimmed by 9 bases and V by 4 bases; bases with no gene match: 13. Looked up from germline, CDR1 is SEHNR and CDR2 is FQNEAQ (reference sequence). The CDR3 extends over 16 amino acids. The CDR3 coding sequence is TGTGCCAGCAGCTACGGTGGCGGGAGGGCCGGTCCTGAGCAGTTCTTC. Residues: CASSYGGGRAGPEQFF.

The chain combines TRBV28 with TRBJ1-4, with a possible D match to TRBD1 (5 bases). Trimming removed 10 bases at V and 7 bases at J, with 19 bases between. Germline CDR1 reads MDHEN; CDR2 reads SYDVKM. There are 14 residues in the CDR3. The CDR3 region is CATQGGTRVEKLFF. The CDR3 DNA follows: TGTGCCACCCAGGGAGGGACGCGAGTTGAAAAACTGTTTTTT.

This clone was found a few times. The rearrangement uses TRBV28 and TRBJ1-5; D is uncertain. V shed 5 bases and J shed 5 bases, with 7 bases lying between them. The germline gives CDR1 MDHEN, CDR2 SYDVKM. The CDR3 spans 12 residues. CDR3 sequence (DNA): TGTGCCAGCAGTCAACAATATCAGCCCCAGCATTTT. Translating gives CASSQQYQPQHF.

This rearrangement joins TRBV7-2 to TRBJ1-2, with 9 bases that match TRBD1. The CDR3 sequence is 13 residues long. The V gene's germline CDR1 is SGHTA and CDR2 FQGNSA. The V gene end was trimmed by 7 bases and the J gene end by 5 bases; junction bases not matched to a gene: 5. The CDR3 protein is CASTGQGQYGYTF. DNA for the CDR3: TGTGCCAGCACCGGACAGGGGCAATATGGCTACACCTTC.

The chain has TRBV7-2 and TRBJ1-2, with 9 bases fitting TRBD1. The CDR3 is 18 residues long. J was trimmed by 6 bases and V by 4 bases; bases with no gene match: 18. The germline V gene encodes CDR1 SGHTA and CDR2 FQGNSA. The CDR3: CASSSFMRGTGPNNGYTF. The CDR3 region has the DNA TGTGCCAGCAGCTCATTTATGCGGGGGACAGGGCCTAATAATGGCTACACCTTC.

The gene calls are TRBV19 and TRBJ1-5; 8 positions agree with TRBD1. CDR1 LNHDA and CDR2 SQIVND come from the germline V gene (reference sequence). The CDR3 extends over 14 amino acids. The trim removed 3 bases at V and 3 bases at J, leaving 1 base unmatched. The CDR3 sequence is CASSMTGDNQPQHF. The DNA for the CDR3 is TGTGCCAGTAGTATGACAGGGGACAATCAGCCCCAGCATTTT.

V is TRBV27 and J is TRBJ2-1; 8 positions match TRBD2. The germline CDR1 and CDR2 sequences are MNHEY and SMNVEV (reference sequence). The CDR3 consists of 13 residues. The V gene end was trimmed by 6 bases and the J gene end by 4 bases; junction bases not matched to a gene: 2. The CDR3 DNA is TGTGCCAGCAGCGGGGGGGCTTACAATGAGCAGTTCTTC. Translation gives CASSGGAYNEQFF.

The chain couples TRBV6-6 to TRBJ1-6, with a weak D call TRBD1 (5 bases). The CDR3 is 13 residues long. The ends were cut back, 8 bases at V and 10 bases at J, with 15 bases in the middle. Germline-derived CDR1 and CDR2 are MNHNY and SVGAGI (reference sequence). Here the CDR3 reads CASQDKGRSPLHF. The DNA of the CDR3 is TGTGCCAGCCAGGACAAGGGCCGCTCACCCCTCCACTTT.

DNA for the CDR3: TGTGCCAGTGTTGGAGAGGGGGCGCGGACCGGGGAGCTGTTTTTT. It encodes CASVGEGARTGELFF. V usage is TRBV2 and J usage is TRBJ2-2; 7 bases are shared with TRBD1. The junction had 12 bases not matched to a gene; V was cut back by 9 bases and J by 5 bases. The CDR3 length is 15 residues. Germline CDR1 and CDR2: SNHLY and FYNNEI.

The chain recombines TRBV28 with TRBJ2-1; TRBD2 agrees at 7 bases. In germline, CDR1 is MDHEN, CDR2 SYDVKM. V lost 8 bases and J lost 7; bases outside the gene matches: 14. The CDR3 is 15 amino acids. The CDR3 is CASLESGKEGNEQFF. CDR3 DNA sequence: TGTGCCAGCCTAGAAAGCGGGAAAGAGGGTAATGAGCAGTTCTTC.

This clone was seen a few times. The chain employs TRBV19 and TRBJ1-1, with D unclear. CDR3 length equals 17 residues. The ends were cut back, 2 bases at V and 2 bases at J, with 18 bases in the middle. CDR1 is LNHDA, CDR2 SQIVND, per germline (reference sequence). DNA for the CDR3: TGTGCCAGTAGTATAACGGGGAAAGGTAGGAAAAACACTGAAGCTTTCTTT. As protein: CASSITGKGRKNTEAFF.

This clone appeared a few times. This chain joins TRBV2 and TRBJ1-4; tentative D call: TRBD1 (6 bases). Germline CDR1 reads SNHLY; CDR2 reads FYNNEI. Trimming cost V 2 bases and J 8 bases, with 15 bases left between them. This CDR3 comprises 15 residues. The CDR3 nucleotides read TGTGCCAGCAGTGAACAGGGCAGGGGAGGGGAAAAACTGTTTTTT. This encodes CASSEQGRGGEKLFF.

This clone was seen only a few times. The CDR3 bases are TGTGCCACCAGCAGAGAAAAACCGGGACTCCGCGGTGAGCGATACTTC. It translates to CATSREKPGLRGERYF. V gene TRBV15 combines with J gene TRBJ2-7, with D possibly TRBD2 on 6 matching bases. V was clipped by 0 bases and J by 13 bases, with 25 bases between them. The CDR3 consists of 16 residues. Germline lookup yields CDR1 LNHNV and CDR2 YYDKDF (reference sequence).